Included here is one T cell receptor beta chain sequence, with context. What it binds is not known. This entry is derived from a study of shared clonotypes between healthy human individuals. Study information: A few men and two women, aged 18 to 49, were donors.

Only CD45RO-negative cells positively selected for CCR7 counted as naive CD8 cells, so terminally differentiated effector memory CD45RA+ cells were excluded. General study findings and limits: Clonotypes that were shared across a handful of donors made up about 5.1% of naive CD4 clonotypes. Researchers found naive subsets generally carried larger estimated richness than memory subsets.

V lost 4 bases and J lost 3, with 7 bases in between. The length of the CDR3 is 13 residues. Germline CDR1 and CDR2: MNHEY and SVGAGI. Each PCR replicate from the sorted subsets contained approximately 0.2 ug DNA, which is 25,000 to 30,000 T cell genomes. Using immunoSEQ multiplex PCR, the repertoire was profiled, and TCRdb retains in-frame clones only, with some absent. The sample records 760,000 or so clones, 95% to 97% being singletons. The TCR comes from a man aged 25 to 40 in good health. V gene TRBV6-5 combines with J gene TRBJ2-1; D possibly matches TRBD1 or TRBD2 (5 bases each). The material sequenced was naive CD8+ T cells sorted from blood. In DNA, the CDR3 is TGTGCCAGCAGTTGGGACGGCTACAATGAGCAGTTCTTC. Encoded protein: CASSWDGYNEQFF.